This T cell receptor (beta chain) was sequenced for a study of blood T cell repertoires in COVID-19. V dropped 11 bases and J dropped 7 bases, with 18 bases sitting between them. Germline V lookup: CDR1 SEHNR, CDR2 FQNEAQ (reference sequence). The CDR3 length is 14 residues. Generated by immunoSEQ multiplex PCR, the TCRdb table keeps only in-frame clones and is missing some. The data contain some 180,000 clones, approximately 91% of them singletons. Seattle patients were enrolled during active infection and followed longitudinally. What was sequenced was peripheral blood. The receptor was derived from a man younger than 35 with COVID-19, enrolled during active disease. V and J are TRBV7-9 and TRBJ1-6; a weak D match, TRBD1 (6 bases). The CDR3: CAAGADSLNSPLHF. The CDR3 region has the DNA TGTGCCGCGGGGGCGGATAGCTTGAATTCACCCCTCCACTTT.